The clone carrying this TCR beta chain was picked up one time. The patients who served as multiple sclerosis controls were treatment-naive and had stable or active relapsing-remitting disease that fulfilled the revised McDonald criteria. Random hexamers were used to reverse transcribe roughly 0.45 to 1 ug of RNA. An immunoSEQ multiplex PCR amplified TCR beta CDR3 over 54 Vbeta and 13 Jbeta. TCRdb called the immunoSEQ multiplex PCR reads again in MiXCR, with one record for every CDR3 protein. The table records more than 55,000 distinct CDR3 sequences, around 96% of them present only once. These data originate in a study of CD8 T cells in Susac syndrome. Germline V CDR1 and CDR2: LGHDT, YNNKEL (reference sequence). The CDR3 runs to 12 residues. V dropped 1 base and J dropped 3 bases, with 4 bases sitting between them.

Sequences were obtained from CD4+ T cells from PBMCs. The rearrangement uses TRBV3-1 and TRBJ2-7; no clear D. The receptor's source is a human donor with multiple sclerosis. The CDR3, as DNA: TGTGCCAGCAGCCAAGGTATCTACGAGCAGTACTTC. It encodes CASSQGIYEQYF.